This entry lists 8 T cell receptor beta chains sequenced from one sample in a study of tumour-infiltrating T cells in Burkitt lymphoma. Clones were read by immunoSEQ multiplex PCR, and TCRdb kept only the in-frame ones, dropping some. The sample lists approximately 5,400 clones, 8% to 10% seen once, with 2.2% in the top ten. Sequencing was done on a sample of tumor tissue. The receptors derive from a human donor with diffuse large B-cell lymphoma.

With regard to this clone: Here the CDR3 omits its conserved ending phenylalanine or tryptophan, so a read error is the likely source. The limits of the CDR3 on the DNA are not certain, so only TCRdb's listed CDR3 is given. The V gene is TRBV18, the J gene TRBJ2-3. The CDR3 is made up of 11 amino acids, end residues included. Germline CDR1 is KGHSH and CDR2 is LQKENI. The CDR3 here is CASSPLGSGVV.

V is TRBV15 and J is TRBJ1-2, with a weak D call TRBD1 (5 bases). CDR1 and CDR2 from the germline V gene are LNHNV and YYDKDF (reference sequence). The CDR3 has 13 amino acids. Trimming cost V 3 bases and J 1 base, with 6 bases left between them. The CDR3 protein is CATSRQGNYGYTF. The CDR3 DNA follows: TGTGCCACCAGCAGGCAGGGTAACTATGGCTACACCTTC.

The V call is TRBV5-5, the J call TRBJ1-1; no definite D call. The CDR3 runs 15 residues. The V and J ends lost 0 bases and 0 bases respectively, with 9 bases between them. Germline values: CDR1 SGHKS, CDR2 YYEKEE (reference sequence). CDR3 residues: CASSLGRFMNTEAFF. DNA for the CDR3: TGTGCCAGCAGCTTGGGAAGGTTCATGAACACTGAAGCTTTCTTT.

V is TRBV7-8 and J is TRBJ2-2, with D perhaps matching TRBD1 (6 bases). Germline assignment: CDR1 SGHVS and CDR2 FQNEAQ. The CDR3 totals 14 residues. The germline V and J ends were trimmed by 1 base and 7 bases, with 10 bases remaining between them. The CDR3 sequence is CASSLEQGGGELFF. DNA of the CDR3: TGTGCCAGCAGCTTAGAACAGGGCGGCGGGGAGCTGTTTTTT.

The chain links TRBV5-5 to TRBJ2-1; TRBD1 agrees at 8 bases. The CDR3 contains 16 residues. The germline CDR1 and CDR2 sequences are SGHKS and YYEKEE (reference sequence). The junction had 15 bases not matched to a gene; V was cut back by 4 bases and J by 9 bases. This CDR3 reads CASSRPFWTGRFEQFF. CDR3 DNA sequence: TGTGCCAGCAGCCGCCCTTTTTGGACAGGGCGATTTGAGCAGTTCTTC. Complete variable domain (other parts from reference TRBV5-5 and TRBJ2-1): DAGVTQSPTHLIKTRGQQVTLRCSPISGHKSVSWYQQVLGQGPQFIFQYYEKEERGRGNFPDRFSARQFPNYSSELNVNALLLGDSALYLCASSRPFWTGRFEQFFGPGTRLTVL.

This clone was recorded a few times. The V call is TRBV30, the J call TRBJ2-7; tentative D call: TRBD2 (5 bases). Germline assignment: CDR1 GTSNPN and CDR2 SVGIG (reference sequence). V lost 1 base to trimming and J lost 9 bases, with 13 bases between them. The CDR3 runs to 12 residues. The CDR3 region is CAWSGSGSGQYF. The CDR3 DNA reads TGTGCCTGGAGTGGAAGCGGATCAGGGCAGTACTTC. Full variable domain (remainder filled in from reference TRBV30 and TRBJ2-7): SQTIHQWPATLVQPVGSPLSLECTVEGTSNPNLYWYRQAAGRGLQLLFYSVGIGQISSEVPQNLSASRPQDRQFILSSKKLLLSDSGFYLCAWSGSGSGQYFGPGTRLTVT.

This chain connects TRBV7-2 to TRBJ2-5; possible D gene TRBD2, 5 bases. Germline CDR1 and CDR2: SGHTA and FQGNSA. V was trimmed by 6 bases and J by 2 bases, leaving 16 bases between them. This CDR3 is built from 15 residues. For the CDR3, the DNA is TGTGCCAGCAGTTCCCCCAGGTGGGAGCAAGAGACCCAGTACTTC. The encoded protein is CASSSPRWEQETQYF.

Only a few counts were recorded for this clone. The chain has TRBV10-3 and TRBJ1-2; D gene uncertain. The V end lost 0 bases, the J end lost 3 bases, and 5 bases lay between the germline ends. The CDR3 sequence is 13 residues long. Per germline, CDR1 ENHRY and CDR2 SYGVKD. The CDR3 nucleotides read TGTGCCATCAGTGAGTCGGGATACTATGGCTACACCTTC. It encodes CAISESGYYGYTF.